The clone carrying this TCR beta chain showed up many times. The time point here: newly diagnosed GD, antithyroid drugs for less than 3 months. Preparation of the TCR library used RNA extracted from PBMCs. Investigators report Graves' disease was diagnosed under American Thyroid Association guidelines. The CDR3 extends over 15 amino acids. Trimming removed 1 base from V and 1 base from J, with 11 bases in between. The sample comes from a study of regulatory T cells in long-lasting Graves disease. Arm-PCR of CDR3 regions and iRepertoire HTBI primers were used to build TCR beta libraries. TCRdb reprocessed the multiplex PCR reads via MiXCR and lists one record per CDR3 protein. The sample consists of under 300,000 distinct CDR3 sequences, approximately 20% of them appearing once. This same sample was also part of a study on T cells in Graves' hyperthyroidism and ophthalmopathy. Turning to that study: Diagnostic assessment was based on clinical symptoms, serum thyroxine and TRAb, thyroid ultrasound and orbital computed tomography. First-round RT-PCR with HTBI primers amplified the TCR CDR3 region. The model forecast ophthalmopathy, anticipating it by a median roughly 6.3 months before onset.

The sequence came from a woman aged 25 to 45 with Graves disease. This chain uses TRBV12-3 or TRBV12-4 with TRBJ2-7; D is uncertain. The material sequenced was peripheral blood mononuclear cells (PBMCs), taken at new diagnosis, from a patient treated with antithyroid drugs. The CDR3 DNA sequence: TGTGCCAGCAGTTTAGGGAGAAGGGCGTCCTACGAGCAGTACTTC. This sequence encodes CASSLGRRASYEQYF.